This T cell receptor beta chain was sequenced during a study of blood T cell repertoires in COVID-19. Study context: Donors in the United States, Italy and Spain gave samples during acute or convalescent COVID-19. T cells, B-cell-depleted T cells, or PBMCs provided the cDNA or gDNA that served as material.

Repertoires were generated with immunoSEQ multiplex PCR, while TCRdb's copy carries only in-frame clones and drops some. The sample yields around 300,000 clones, approximately 85% seen once. The CDR3 runs 12 residues. Germline V gene data show CDR1 as MNHNY and CDR2 as SVGAGI (reference sequence). Germline trimming cut 9 bases from V and 9 bases from J; bases unmatched to any gene: 5. Sequencing used peripheral blood. The sequence was collected from a woman in her sixties or seventies with acute or convalescent COVID-19. The J gene is TRBJ1-6, the V gene TRBV6-6; 7 bases agree with TRBD1. The CDR3 is CASQGGLSPLHF. The CDR3 DNA sequence: TGTGCCAGTCAGGGGGGCCTTTCACCCCTCCACTTT.